These T cell receptor beta chains were read from a single sample in a study of OX40 agonist ivuxolimab in advanced cancers. Measured with immunoSEQ multiplex PCR; TCRdb has only the in-frame clones, and not every one. The table includes roughly 70,000 clones, about 87% detected once. Sequencing used CD4+ or CD8+ T cells sorted from blood, obtained in a trial of the OX40 agonist ivuxolimab. Source of these receptors: an adult with an advanced solid tumor such as melanoma, head and neck, liver or kidney cancer. Both conserved end residues are part of each CDR3. The D gene is left open where the match is weak. Where a row states a size, it is once, few, many or the class of an expanded clone; other rows omit it.

size | J | D | V | DNA | CDR3
NA | TRBJ2-3 | NA | TRBV30 | TGTGCCTGGAGTCCCACTATGGTCGGGAGAGATACGCAGTATTTT | CAWSPTMVGRDTQYF
NA | TRBJ1-2 | TRBD1 | TRBV11-3 | TGTGCCAGCAGCGCAAGACAGGGTATCGATGGCTACACCTTC | CASSARQGIDGYTF
NA | TRBJ2-1 | NA | TRBV7-3 | TGTGCCAGCAGCTTTAACGGTTATGAGCAGTTCTTC | CASSFNGYEQFF
NA | TRBJ2-3 | TRBD2 | TRBV6-1 | TGTGCCAGCAGCTCAGCGGGAGGGCCAATTGATACGCAGTATTTT | CASSSAGGPIDTQYF
NA | TRBJ2-7 | NA | TRBV10-3 | TGTGCCATCAGGGAAGCGGGCTACGAGCAGTACTTC | CAIREAGYEQYF
NA | TRBJ1-5 | NA | TRBV4-1 | TGCGCCAGCAGCCAAGGGACGGTCGTTAGGCCCCAGCATTTT | CASSQGTVVRPQHF
NA | TRBJ2-3 | TRBD2 | TRBV2 | TGTGCCAGCAGTGATATAGTCGGGGCTAGCGGTACAGATACGCAGTATTTT | CASSDIVGASGTDTQYF
NA | TRBJ2-3 | NA | TRBV6-4 | TGTGCCAGCAGTCCGGGACGGTCAATCACAGATACGCAGTATTTT | CASSPGRSITDTQYF
NA | TRBJ2-7 | TRBD2 | TRBV7-8 | TGTGCCAGCAGCTTAGGGACTAGCGGGAGTCCCGAGCAGTACTTC | CASSLGTSGSPEQYF
NA | TRBJ2-1 | NA | TRBV7-2 | TGTGCCAGCAGCACACGGGGTAGCGGACTATCGGGGAATGAGCAGTTCTTC | CASSTRGSGLSGNEQFF
NA | TRBJ2-5 | NA | TRBV29-1 | TGCAGCGATAGCGGTCAAGAGACCCAGTACTTC | CSDSGQETQYF
NA | TRBJ2-1 | NA | TRBV5-1 | TGCGCCAGCAGCTTAGAGGGAAGGTACAATGAGCAGTTCTTC | CASSLEGRYNEQFF
few | TRBJ1-5 | NA | TRBV5-1 | TGCGCCAGCAGCTTGGATGGGGGTATAGGGAAGCCCCAGCATTTT | CASSLDGGIGKPQHF
NA | TRBJ2-1 | TRBD2 | TRBV2 | TGTGCCAGCAAAAGACTAGCGGGAGTGAAAAATGAGCAGTTCTTC | CASKRLAGVKNEQFF
NA | TRBJ2-7 | NA | TRBV18 | TGTGCCAGCTCACCGTTATCCTACGAGCAGTACTTC | CASSPLSYEQYF
NA | TRBJ2-4 | TRBD1 | TRBV27 | TGTGCCAGCAGTCCCAGACAGGGGGGGACATGGTACTTC | CASSPRQGGTWYF
NA | TRBJ2-7 | NA | TRBV2 | TGTGCCAGCACCCTGCTGTCCACGGCCTACGAGCAGTACTTC | CASTLLSTAYEQYF
NA | TRBJ2-5 | TRBD2 | TRBV30 | TGTGCCTGGAGCCTTGGAATGAGGGGAGGGAGTGAGACCCAGTACTTC | CAWSLGMRGGSETQYF
NA | TRBJ1-2 | TRBD1 | TRBV5-1 | TGCGCCAGCAGCCGGGAGACAGGGATTCTCTATGGCTACACCTTC | CASSRETGILYGYTF
NA | TRBJ2-1 | NA | TRBV19 | TGTGCCAGTACCGCTCTGGGGGCGGGAGTGGGTAATGAGCAGTTCTTC | CASTALGAGVGNEQFF
NA | TRBJ2-4 | TRBD2 | TRBV7-8 | TGTGCCAGCAGCCCAACCGGGGGGGGTCACGTCGGGGCCAAAAACATTCAGTACTTC | CASSPTGGGHVGAKNIQYF
NA | TRBJ2-3 | NA | TRBV7-3 | TGTGCCAGCAGTCAGGGGGATACGCAGTATTTT | CASSQGDTQYF
NA | TRBJ2-5 | TRBD2 | TRBV7-3 | TGTGCCAGCAGCCGAACGGGACTAGCGGGAGCGGGGGAGACCCAGTACTTC | CASSRTGLAGAGETQYF
NA | TRBJ2-1 | NA | TRBV6-6 | TGCGCCAGCAGAGCCTTCGGAGGGAAGGATGAGCAGTTCTTC | CASRAFGGKDEQFF
NA | TRBJ2-4 | TRBD1 | TRBV28 | TGTGCCAGCAGTTCTCCCGATCCGGGACAGGGGCAGGACATTCAGTACTTC | CASSSPDPGQGQDIQYF
once | TRBJ2-3 | TRBD1 | TRBV28 | TGTGCCAGCCCTCCCGACAGGGGGCGCACAGATACGCAGTATTTT | CASPPDRGRTDTQYF
NA | TRBJ2-3 | NA | TRBV2 | TGTGCCAGCAGTGTGACTAGCACAGATACGCAGTATTTT | CASSVTSTDTQYF
NA | TRBJ2-2 | NA | TRBV15 | TGTGCCACCAGCAGAGGGTCCTCGTACACCGGGGAGCTGTTTTTT | CATSRGSSYTGELFF
NA | TRBJ2-1 | NA | TRBV7-3 | TGTGCCAGCAGCCCGAGGGGGTGGGAAGGGGGTTACAATGAGCAGTTCTTC | CASSPRGWEGGYNEQFF
NA | TRBJ2-3 | TRBD2 | TRBV11-2 | TGTGCCAGCAGCTTAGTTGCGGGAGGTTCTTTCGGTACGCAGTATTTT | CASSLVAGGSFGTQYF
NA | TRBJ2-3 | TRBD2 | TRBV7-9 | TGTGCCAGCAGCACAGCTAGCGGGAGGATCTCAGATACGCAGTATTTT | CASSTASGRISDTQYF
NA | TRBJ2-7 | NA | TRBV11-1 | TGTGCCAGCAGCTTAGGACCAGTAACCTCCTACGAGCAGTACTTC | CASSLGPVTSYEQYF
NA | TRBJ2-5 | NA | TRBV5-5 | TGTGCCAGCAGCTTCATGAATCGGGGGACCCAGTACTTC | CASSFMNRGTQYF
NA | TRBJ2-7 | TRBD1 | TRBV27 | TGTGCCAGCAGACCGGGACAGACGCCCTACGAGCAGTACTTC | CASRPGQTPYEQYF
NA | TRBJ1-2 | NA | TRBV5-4 | TGTGCCAGCAGCTTGGAGGCAGCGAACTATGGCTACACCTTC | CASSLEAANYGYTF
NA | TRBJ2-1 | TRBD1 | TRBV7-9 | TGTGCCAGCAGCTTAGAGGGACAGGGGTCTGTAGAGCAGTTCTTC | CASSLEGQGSVEQFF
NA | TRBJ2-7 | NA | TRBV29-1 | TGCAGCGTTGAGGAAACCTACGAGCAGTACTTC | CSVEETYEQYF
NA | TRBJ2-1 | NA | TRBV30 | TGTGCCTGCTACGGGGGGCTAAAAGGCAATGAGCAGTTCTTC | CACYGGLKGNEQFF
NA | TRBJ2-1 | NA | TRBV13 | TGTGCCAGCAGCGCGGAACGGAGCGGGCGCAATGAGCAGTTCTTC | CASSAERSGRNEQFF
NA | TRBJ1-2 | NA | TRBV29-1 | TGCAGCGTTTTCGCAGCGAACTATGGCTACACCTTC | CSVFAANYGYTF
NA | TRBJ2-7 | TRBD2 | TRBV5-5 | TGTGCCAGCAGCCCAGTTCGGGGGGTCTACGAGCAGTACTTC | CASSPVRGVYEQYF
NA | TRBJ2-7 | TRBD2 | TRBV19 | TGTGCCAGTAGGTCCGGGGGGAGGCAGTACTTC | CASRSGGRQYF
NA | TRBJ2-5 | NA | TRBV5-1 | TGCGCCAGCAGGTGGTTTAGCGGCCAAGAGACCCAGTACTTC | CASRWFSGQETQYF
NA | TRBJ2-3 | NA | TRBV19 | TGTGCCAGTAGTATAGATCACCGGTCCCGCACAGATACGCAGTATTTT | CASSIDHRSRTDTQYF
once | TRBJ2-3 | NA | TRBV27 | TGTGCCAGCAGTTTCGGGGGAGTTGTAGATACGCAGTATTTT | CASSFGGVVDTQYF
NA | TRBJ1-1 | NA | TRBV28 | TGTGCCAGCAGTTTCTTAGGTTTTGAAGCTTTCTTT | CASSFLGFEAFF
few | TRBJ2-7 | NA | TRBV7-9 | TGTGCCAGCAGCTATTCGACTGGGAGCAGCAGGAGCTCCTACGAGCAGTACTTC | CASSYSTGSSRSSYEQYF
NA | TRBJ2-3 | NA | TRBV29-1 | TGCAGCGTTGGCCGAGCAGACGGGAATACGCAGTATTTT | CSVGRADGNTQYF
NA | TRBJ2-1 | TRBD2 | TRBV7-2 | TGTGCCAGCAGAAGCGGGAGCGGCAGCAATGAGCAGTTCTTC | CASRSGSGSNEQFF
NA | TRBJ2-5 | NA | TRBV29-1 | TGCAGCGCCACGGGGGCCGGGGAGACCCAGTACTTC | CSATGAGETQYF
NA | TRBJ2-3 | NA | TRBV5-1 | TGCGCCAGCAGCTTGGCGGACGGAGGGAATACGCAGTATTTT | CASSLADGGNTQYF
NA | TRBJ2-5 | TRBD2 | TRBV5-8 | TGTGCCAGCAGCCCCAGCGGGAGCGGCCAAGAGACCCAGTACTTC | CASSPSGSGQETQYF
NA | TRBJ2-7 | NA | TRBV11-2 | TGTGCCAGCAGCGGTAGCAGGGCCGGGACCGCTTCGTTCGAGCAGTACTTC | CASSGSRAGTASFEQYF
NA | TRBJ1-2 | NA | TRBV28 | TGTGCCAGCAGGATGGGGGGAGGCTACACCTTC | CASRMGGGYTF
NA | TRBJ1-1 | NA | TRBV6-5 | TGTGCCAGCCTGGGGCAGGCCCCAATGAACACTGAAGCTTTCTTT | CASLGQAPMNTEAFF